A selection of T cell receptor beta chains follows, all from one sample in a study of blood T cell repertoires in COVID-19. Assay: immunoSEQ multiplex PCR; the TCRdb copy retains only in-frame clones and omits some. The data contain about 300,000 clones, nearly 90% of them seen just once; the ten biggest clones take up approximately 5.3%. Sequencing input: PBMCs or T cells enriched from blood (not recorded which). The receptor source for this set is a woman in her thirties who had recovered from COVID-19. Each CDR3 is given with its conserved first and last residue. The order of the fields is D gene, J gene, V gene, clone size, CDR3 DNA, CDR3 protein. The D gene is left open where the match is weak. Size tells how often a clone was seen (once, few, many) or the class of an expanded clone, and some rows leave it out.

>TRBD1|TRBJ1-1|TRBV5-3|-
TGTGCCAGAAGCCCAGGGGGCCGACAGGGGGCTCTAATGGAGGGTAGGGCTTTCTTT
CARSPGGRQGALMEGRAFF
>TRBD1|TRBJ1-2|TRBV3-1/TRBV3-2|once
TGTGCCAGCAGCCTTTTGGGAGACAGGGTGACCTATGGCTACACCTTC
CASSLLGDRVTYGYTF
>TRBD1|TRBJ2-2|TRBV27|-
TGTGCCAGCAGTTTCCTCGACAGGGTATCAATCGGGGAGCTGTTTTTT
CASSFLDRVSIGELFF
>-|TRBJ2-1|TRBV6-5|-
TGTGCCAGCAGTCCCCAGGGCAATGAGCAGTTCTTC
CASSPQGNEQFF
>-|TRBJ1-2|TRBV12-3/TRBV12-4|-
TGTGCCAGCAGTACCAACAGCTATGGCTACACCTTC
CASSTNSYGYTF
>TRBD1|TRBJ2-7|TRBV7-9|-
TGTGCCAGCAGCTACGACAGGGCGGTCCACGAGCAGTACTTC
CASSYDRAVHEQYF
>TRBD1|TRBJ1-1|TRBV7-9|-
TGTGCCAGCCACTCGGACAGGGGTGGGAACACTGAAGCTTTCTTT
CASHSDRGGNTEAFF
>-|TRBJ1-6|TRBV3-1/TRBV3-2|-
TGTGCCAGCAGCCACAGGGATAATAATTCACCCCTCCACTTT
CASSHRDNNSPLHF
>TRBD1|TRBJ1-5|TRBV18|-
TGTGCCAGCTCAGTTGGGACAGGGAATAATCAGCCCCAGCATTTT
CASSVGTGNNQPQHF
>-|TRBJ1-1|TRBV7-3|-
TGTGCCAGCAGCCTAGGACGGGGGAGCACTGAAGCTTTCTTT
CASSLGRGSTEAFF
>TRBD1|TRBJ2-1|TRBV9|-
TGTGCCAGCAGCTCAAGGGGTGGGGGGACAGGATCCTACAATGAGCAGTTCTTC
CASSSRGGGTGSYNEQFF
>-|TRBJ1-4|TRBV5-8|-
TGTGCCAGCAGTTGGGGACAAGCAACTAATGAAAAACTGTTTTTT
CASSWGQATNEKLFF
>TRBD1|TRBJ1-2|TRBV27|-
TGTGCCAGCAGTTTGGACAGGGTTAGTTATGGCTACACCTTC
CASSLDRVSYGYTF
>TRBD1|TRBJ1-1|TRBV5-4|-
TGTGCCAGCCATGGGGACAGATTGAACACTGAAGCTTTCTTT
CASHGDRLNTEAFF